Following are 26 T cell receptor beta chains from one sample sequenced in a study of cytomegalovirus exposure and HLA in healthy donors. PCR was performed using 60 Vbeta and 13 Jbeta primers. Profiled with immunoSEQ multiplex PCR; TCRdb holds only in-frame clones, not every one. The sample lists 100,000 or so clones; about 13% were seen once. Sequencing was carried out using PBMCs. The receptor source for this set is a middle-aged man in good health and CMV-seropositive.

The chain links TRBV6-4 to TRBJ2-1, with 8 nucleotides matching TRBD2. The CDR3 extends over 14 amino acids. Germline lookup yields CDR1 MRHNA and CDR2 SNTAGT. V was pared by 2 bases and J by 6 bases, with 3 bases of the junction left unmatched. The CDR3 DNA reads as TGTGCCAGCAGTGACGTGGGACTAGTCAATGAGCAGTTCTTC. It specifies CASSDVGLVNEQFF.

This clone was observed a handful of times. The chain couples TRBV12-5 to TRBJ2-3, with 13 bases lining up with TRBD2. CDR3 size: 16 residues. Looked up from germline, CDR1 is LGHNT and CDR2 is FRNRAP. The J segment lost 4 bases and the V segment lost 11 bases, leaving 12 bases of the junction unmatched. CDR3 region: CAGSLGTSGVADTQYF. In nucleotides, the CDR3 is TGTGCTGGATCACTGGGGACTAGCGGGGTGGCAGATACGCAGTATTTT.

This clone was seen only a few times. The CDR3 DNA reads as TGTGCCAGCAGGTCCGGGACAGGAGCCTACGAGCAGTACTTC. It yields the protein CASRSGTGAYEQYF. The rearrangement links TRBV25-1 to TRBJ2-7, with TRBD1 identical over 8 bases. The CDR3 consists of 14 residues. V lost 6 bases to trimming and J lost 2 bases; unmatched junction nucleotides: 6. Per germline, CDR1 MGHDK and CDR2 SYGVNS.

There are a few counts of this clone. The chain carries TRBV2 and TRBJ2-7; 8 positions match TRBD2. Germline V gene sequence: CDR1 SNHLY, CDR2 FYNNEI. The CDR3 runs 19 residues. V shed 1 base, J shed 1 base, and the junction held 15 bases outside the gene matches. CDR3 nucleotides: TGTGCCAGCAGTGAAGTGTCATACGGGAGGGGAGGTAGTTCCTACGAGCAGTACTTC. This encodes CASSEVSYGRGGSSYEQYF.

This clone was seen more than once but under ten times. The chain combines TRBV6-4 with TRBJ1-3; D is undetermined. Trimming removed 5 bases from V and 0 bases from J, with 8 bases in between. The CDR3 has 14 residues. Germline V gene sequence: CDR1 MRHNA, CDR2 SNTAGT. Written as DNA, the CDR3 is TGTGCCAGCAGTCTCGGTGCCTCTGGAAACACCATATATTTT. It is translated as CASSLGASGNTIYF.

This clone was detected only a few times. The chain recombines TRBV11-2 with TRBJ2-5; 7 nucleotides match TRBD2. Looked up from germline, CDR1 is SGHAT and CDR2 is FQNNGV. Trimming took 4 bases from V and 5 from J; bases not matched to a gene: 10. The CDR3 loop spans 15 amino acids. The CDR3 nucleotides read TGTGCCAGCAGCTCAGCCGGAGGGCGGGGGGAGACCCAGTACTTC. Its protein product is CASSSAGGRGETQYF. Full variable domain (rest looked up from reference TRBV11-2 and TRBJ2-5): EAGVAQSPRYKIIEKRQSVAFWCNPISGHATLYWYQQILGQGPKLLIQFQNNGVVDDSQLPKDRFSAERLKGVDSTLKIQPAKLEDSAVYLCASSSAGGRGETQYFGPGTRLLVL.

CDR3 nucleotides: TGTGCCAGCAGACTCAGCGGGAGTCGGAACTACGAGCAGTACTTC. Its translation: CASRLSGSRNYEQYF. The chain links TRBV6-5 to TRBJ2-7; TRBD2 matches at 8 bases. From germline, CDR1 is MNHEY and CDR2 SVGAGI. Unmatched junction bases numbered 10, after V lost 6 bases and J lost 3 bases. The CDR3 runs 15 residues.

This clone was found a few times. The V and J genes are TRBV10-3 and TRBJ2-3, with TRBD2 as a possible D gene (6 bases). Trimming took off 11 bases at V and 6 bases at J, with 12 bases between the two ends. CDR1 ENHRY and CDR2 SYGVKD come from the germline V gene. The CDR3 loop spans 11 amino acids. CDR3 region: CALLTRDTQYF. CDR3 nucleotide sequence: TGTGCCCTCCTGACTAGGGATACGCAGTATTTT.

This clone was recorded once. V gene TRBV6-5 combines with J gene TRBJ2-7, with 9 positions matching TRBD2. The CDR3 spans 16 residues. The germline gives CDR1 MNHEY, CDR2 SVGAGI. Trimming took 4 bases from V and 3 from J; bases not matched to a gene: 10. Here the CDR3 reads CASSSEASGNYYEQYF. The CDR3 DNA follows: TGTGCCAGCAGTTCGGAGGCTAGCGGGAACTACTACGAGCAGTACTTC.

Only a few counts were recorded for this clone. The chain has TRBV4-1 and TRBJ2-7; possibly TRBD2 for D (6 bases). Germline V lookup: CDR1 MGHRA, CDR2 YSYEKL. This CDR3 is built from 17 residues. The V gene lost 6 bases and the J gene lost 2 bases, with 23 bases spanning the gap. CDR3: CASSRASLVGRTYEQYF. The CDR3 DNA reads as TGCGCCAGCAGTCGAGCGAGCCTAGTGGGGAGGACCTACGAGCAGTACTTC.

The chain joins TRBV5-8 to TRBJ2-3; D uncertain. The CDR3 extends over 13 amino acids. V lost 6 bases to trimming and J lost 2 bases, with 10 bases between them. Germline CDR1 is SGHTS and CDR2 is YDEGEE. CDR3 amino acids: CASIAEPTDTQYF. CDR3 DNA sequence: TGTGCCAGCATTGCGGAGCCCACAGATACGCAGTATTTT.

The V and J genes are TRBV18 and TRBJ2-7; TRBD2 aligns across 8 bases. Losses at the gene ends were 1 base for V and 3 bases for J; bases not matched to a gene: 2. The length of the CDR3 is 14 residues. The germline V gene has CDR1 KGHSH and CDR2 LQKENI. The CDR3 loop reads CASSPRGRSYEQYF. CDR3 DNA sequence: TGTGCCAGCTCACCACGCGGGAGGAGCTACGAGCAGTACTTC.

The genes are TRBV2 and TRBJ1-2; the D gene is possibly TRBD1 (5 bases). This CDR3 region has 13 residues. V was pared by 4 bases and J by 7 bases, with 13 bases between. Germline V CDR1 and CDR2: SNHLY, FYNNEI. The CDR3 here is CASSGTPGGGYTF. The CDR3 bases are TGTGCCAGCAGTGGGACTCCGGGGGGTGGCTACACCTTC.

This rearrangement joins TRBV11-2 to TRBJ2-5; 13 bases match TRBD2. This CDR3 contains 15 residues. The V gene end was trimmed by 5 bases and the J gene end by 7 bases; junction bases not matched to a gene: 7. Germline values: CDR1 SGHAT, CDR2 FQNNGV. The CDR3 sequence: CASSRTSGSPGTQYF. The CDR3 nucleotides are TGTGCCAGCAGCCGGACTAGCGGGAGCCCCGGGACCCAGTACTTC.

This chain joins TRBV9 and TRBJ2-2, with 7 bases aligning to TRBD2. Germline lookup yields CDR1 SGDLS and CDR2 YYNGEE. V was pared by 4 bases and J by 2 bases, with 8 bases of the junction left unmatched. The CDR3 consists of 16 residues. In DNA form, the CDR3 reads TGTGCCAGCAGCATAAACGCGGGGGAAAACACCGGGGAGCTGTTTTTT. Translation: CASSINAGENTGELFF. The variable domain in full, with the rest retrieved from reference TRBV9 and TRBJ2-2, is DSGVTQTPKHLITATGQRVTLRCSPRSGDLSVYWYQQSLDQGLQFLIQYYNGEERAKGNILERFSAQQFPDLHSELNLSSLELGDSALYFCASSINAGENTGELFFGEGSRLTVL.

The chain uses TRBV7-3 and TRBJ2-2, with TRBD1 matching over 8 bases. This CDR3 is built from 19 residues. J gave up 6 bases and V 2 bases, and 17 bases lay outside the gene matches. Germline CDR1 SGHTA, CDR2 FQGTGA. The DNA of the CDR3 is TGTGCCAGCAGCTTATCGGGATGGGGACAGGCGACGAAGGCCGGGGAGCTGTTTTTT. It encodes CASSLSGWGQATKAGELFF.

This clone was counted a few times. The genes are TRBV5-1 and TRBJ1-1, with 7 bases fitting TRBD1. This CDR3 contains 16 residues. Per the germline V gene, CDR1 is SGHRS and CDR2 is YFSETQ. Trimming took 0 bases from V and 1 from J; bases not matched to a gene: 6. The CDR3 DNA reads TGCGCCAGCAGCTTGGATTTGGCAGGGGGGAACACTGAAGCTTTCTTT. This encodes CASSLDLAGGNTEAFF. Variable domain in full (rest from reference TRBV5-1 and TRBJ1-1): KAGVTQTPRYLIKTRGQQVTLSCSPISGHRSVSWYQQTPGQGLQFLFEYFSETQRNKGNFPGRFSGRQFSNSRSEMNVSTLELGDSALYLCASSLDLAGGNTEAFFGQGTRLTVV.

In nucleotides, the CDR3 is TGTGCCAGCAGTCCCGCCGGGACAGTCTCCTACGAGCAGTACTTC. This encodes CASSPAGTVSYEQYF. The V call is TRBV28, the J call TRBJ2-7, with TRBD1 identical over 7 bases. Germline loops: CDR1 MDHEN, CDR2 SYDVKM. This CDR3 spans 15 amino acids. Trimming at V came to 5 bases and at J to 0 bases, leaving 7 bases not matched to a gene.

The chain recombines TRBV10-3 with TRBJ2-7; maybe TRBD2 (6 bases). Germline lookup yields CDR1 ENHRY and CDR2 SYGVKD. This CDR3 comprises 14 residues. Trimming took 4 bases from V and 2 from J, leaving 12 bases between them. The CDR3: CAISGGLDTYEQYF. The CDR3 DNA reads as TGTGCCATCAGTGGGGGACTGGACACCTACGAGCAGTACTTC.

This chain uses TRBV18 with TRBJ2-2; 9 bases match TRBD2. The CDR3 consists of 16 residues. Germline V CDR1 and CDR2: KGHSH, LQKENI. J lost 1 base, V lost 5 bases, and 5 bases had no gene match. The CDR3 sequence is CASSALAGQNTGELFF. CDR3 sequence (DNA): TGTGCCAGCTCAGCCCTAGCGGGACAGAACACCGGGGAGCTGTTTTTT.

This clone was observed once. The chain couples TRBV18 to TRBJ2-7; 11 bases fit TRBD2. V lost 0 bases and J lost 4; bases outside the gene matches: 2. Germline values: CDR1 KGHSH, CDR2 LQKENI. This CDR3 is 15 amino acids long. CDR3 in DNA: TGTGCCAGCTCACCACCGTCTAGCGGGAGGTACGAGCAGTACTTC. Translation gives CASSPPSSGRYEQYF.

This clone was counted at least ten times. A far larger clone lies a single base away; this is likely a read error. Other nucleotide sequences from this sample produce the same CDR3. This chain joins TRBV5-1 and TRBJ1-1; D possibly corresponds to TRBD2 (6 bases). The end of the DNA aligns better with TRBJ2-2, so the J call may be wrong. CDR1 is SGHRS and CDR2 is YFSETQ in the germline V gene. This CDR3 is 14 amino acids long. CDR3 in amino acids: CASRPGDSTGELFF. CDR3 nucleotides: TGCGCCAGCCGCCCGGGGGATTCCACAGGGGAGCTGTTTTTT.

This chain connects TRBV12-2 to TRBJ2-1; the D call in the table, TRBD2, was not verified against the DNA. TRBV12-2 is a recognized pseudogene. This CDR3 spans 15 amino acids. The CDR3 loop reads CASRPGLADLNEQFF. The CDR3 nucleotides read TGTGCAAGTCGCCCGGGACTAGCGGACCTCAATGAGCAGTTCTTC.

This clone was seen only once. The V gene is TRBV2, the J gene TRBJ1-6; 7 bases are a match to TRBD1. Germline values: CDR1 SNHLY, CDR2 FYNNEI. Germline trimming cut 6 bases from V and 7 bases from J; bases unmatched to any gene: 6. This CDR3 is built from 14 residues. This CDR3 reads CASRGQIENSPLHF. The CDR3 region has the DNA TGTGCCAGCAGGGGACAGATTGAAAATTCACCCCTCCACTTT.

The V and J genes are TRBV6-1 and TRBJ2-7, with D possibly matching TRBD2 (6 bases). Germline values: CDR1 MNHNS, CDR2 SASEGT. The V end was cut by 1 base, the J end by 3 bases, with 13 bases between. There are 15 residues in the CDR3. CDR3 in DNA: TGTGCCAGCAGTGAAGGGTCTAGCGCAGTCTACGAGCAGTACTTC. This gives the protein CASSEGSSAVYEQYF.

This chain joins TRBV27 and TRBJ2-1; 7 bases fit TRBD2. Per the germline V gene, CDR1 is MNHEY and CDR2 is SMNVEV (reference sequence). This CDR3 is built from 16 residues. With V trimmed by 5 bases and J by 1 base, 8 bases remained unmatched. CDR3 amino acids: CASSRGGSSSYNEQFF. The CDR3 DNA is TGTGCCAGCAGTCGCGGCGGGAGCTCATCCTACAATGAGCAGTTCTTC.